These 7 T cell receptor beta chains originate from one sample sequenced in a study of blood T cell repertoires in COVID-19. The assay was immunoSEQ multiplex PCR, and TCRdb's table has in-frame clones only and misses some. Here the sample spans under 250,000 clones, around 86% being singletons. The specimen was PBMCs or T cells enriched from blood (not recorded which). The receptors shown here come from a woman in her forties or fifties with acute COVID-19.

This clone was counted a few times. The chain uses TRBV24-1 and TRBJ2-7, with TRBD1 matching 8 bases. The germline V gene encodes CDR1 KGHDR and CDR2 SFDVKD. J lost 4 bases, V lost 5 bases, and 3 bases had no gene match. This CDR3 comprises 13 residues. CDR3 amino acids: CATSAGTGYEQYF. The CDR3 nucleotides are TGTGCCACCAGTGCCGGGACAGGTTACGAGCAGTACTTC.

The chain couples TRBV14 to TRBJ2-7; tentatively, D is TRBD2 (5 bases). This CDR3 has 16 amino acids. CDR1 and CDR2 from the germline V gene are SGHDN and FVKESK. Between the trimmed V and J ends, which lost 1 base and 5 bases, there was a span of 18 bases. CDR3 protein: CASSQVVGVLSDEQYF. The CDR3 region has the DNA TGTGCCAGCAGCCAAGTAGTCGGGGTTCTGAGCGACGAGCAGTACTTC.

The gene calls are TRBV3-1 (or the pseudogene TRBV3-2) and TRBJ1-1; 10 bases are shared with TRBD1. Germline V lookup: CDR1 LGHDT, CDR2 YNNKEL (reference sequence). J lost 5 bases, V lost 1 base, and 1 base had no gene match. The CDR3 totals 14 residues. Written as DNA, the CDR3 is TGTGCCAGCAGCCAAGCGGGACAGGGGACTGAAGCTTTCTTT. The encoded protein is CASSQAGQGTEAFF.

The gene calls are TRBV28 and TRBJ2-7, with 9 positions matching TRBD1. The CDR3 loop spans 14 amino acids. Losses at the gene ends were 3 bases for V and 4 bases for J; bases not matched to a gene: 4. Germline V CDR1 and CDR2: MDHEN, SYDVKM. CDR3 DNA: TGTGCCAGCAGTTTGCGGGACAGGGTTTACGAGCAGTACTTC. Protein sequence: CASSLRDRVYEQYF.

Regarding this clone: Other DNA sequences from this sample encode an identical CDR3 as well. V and J are TRBV7-2 and TRBJ2-5; 10 nucleotides agree with TRBD2. Trimming took 1 base from V and 4 from J; bases not matched to a gene: 3. In germline, CDR1 is SGHTA, CDR2 FQGNSA. This CDR3 comprises 15 residues. This CDR3 is CASSLGLAGVETQYF. The CDR3 DNA sequence: TGTGCCAGCAGCTTAGGGCTAGCGGGAGTAGAGACCCAGTACTTC.

This clone has at least ten counts. The V gene is TRBV28, the J gene TRBJ2-7; 11 bases fit TRBD1. This CDR3 is built from 16 residues. Germline V gene sequence: CDR1 MDHEN, CDR2 SYDVKM. With V trimmed by 6 bases and J by 2 bases, 9 bases remained unmatched. In DNA form, the CDR3 reads TGTGCCAGCAGCCCACTCAGGACAGGGGGCACCTACGAGCAGTACTTC. Translation: CASSPLRTGGTYEQYF.

This clone showed up just a few times. The chain recombines TRBV7-2 with TRBJ2-7; D might be TRBD1 (6 bases). CDR1 is SGHTA and CDR2 is FQGNSA in the germline V gene. The CDR3 loop spans 12 amino acids. Deletions cut 6 bases from V and 2 bases from J, with 8 bases between. The CDR3: CASSPGAYEQYF. The CDR3, as DNA: TGTGCCAGCAGTCCAGGGGCCTACGAGCAGTACTTC. Based on the CDR3 plus reference TRBV7-2 and TRBJ2-7, the full variable domain is GAGVSQSPSNKVTEKGKDVELRCDPISGHTALYWYRQSLGQGLEFLIYFQGNSAPDKSGLPSDRFSAERTGGSVSTLTIQRTQQEDSAVYLCASSPGAYEQYFGPGTRLTVT.